The following is a T cell receptor (beta chain) sequence with its context. Its matching antigen is unknown. This record comes from a study of cytomegalovirus exposure and HLA in healthy donors. Study observations and caveats: Associated with cytomegalovirus, according to the listing, were around 160 TCR beta chains. According to a later analysis, TCR clusters from the first cohort tended to co-occur in the 120 or so validation repertoires. Rare TCR sequences predominated, though certain public TCRs were found in many donors. The authors confirmed in vitro that three CMV-associated chains were specific for CMV antigens.

Germline values: CDR1 MRHNA, CDR2 SNTAGT. The V gene end was trimmed by 6 bases and the J gene end by 6 bases; junction bases not matched to a gene: 6. This CDR3 region has 14 residues. Assay: immunoSEQ multiplex PCR; the TCRdb copy retains only in-frame clones and omits some. The sample contains around 70,000 clones, 94% of which appear only once. The clonotype originates from a young man in good health and CMV-seropositive. The chain is built from TRBV6-4 and TRBJ1-4, with 8 bases aligning to TRBD1. Sequenced input: PBMCs. The chain's CDR3 is CASREQGEDEKLFF. CDR3 sequence (DNA): TGTGCCAGCAGGGAACAGGGGGAGGATGAAAAACTGTTTTTT.